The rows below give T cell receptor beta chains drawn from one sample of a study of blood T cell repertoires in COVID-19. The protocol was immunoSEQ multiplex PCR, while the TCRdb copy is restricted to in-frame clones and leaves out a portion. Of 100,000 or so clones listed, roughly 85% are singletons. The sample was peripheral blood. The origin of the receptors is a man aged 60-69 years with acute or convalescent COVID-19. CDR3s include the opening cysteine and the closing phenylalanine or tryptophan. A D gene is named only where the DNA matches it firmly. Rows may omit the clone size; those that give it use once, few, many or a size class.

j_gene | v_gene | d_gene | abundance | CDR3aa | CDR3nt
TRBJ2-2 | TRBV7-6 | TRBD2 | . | CASRLPGGGSTGELFF | TGTGCCAGCAGACTCCCCGGGGGGGGCAGCACCGGGGAGCTGTTTTTT
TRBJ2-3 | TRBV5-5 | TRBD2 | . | CASSLDGGRADTQYF | TGTGCCAGCAGCTTGGATGGTGGGAGGGCAGATACGCAGTATTTT
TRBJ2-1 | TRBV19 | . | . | CASSIGGSQNEQFF | TGTGCCAGTAGTATAGGTGGGAGTCAGAATGAGCAGTTCTTC
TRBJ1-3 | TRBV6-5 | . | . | CAAWEGFGNTIYF | TGTGCCGCCTGGGAGGGATTTGGAAACACCATATATTTT
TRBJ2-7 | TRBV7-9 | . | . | CASSLIAGAGEQYF | TGTGCCAGCAGCTTAATTGCAGGGGCGGGTGAGCAGTACTTC
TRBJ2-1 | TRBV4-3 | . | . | CASSQEGRWPYNEQFF | TGCGCCAGCAGCCAAGAGGGCAGGTGGCCCTACAATGAGCAGTTCTTC
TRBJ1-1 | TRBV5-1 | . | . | CASRQTNTEAFF | TGCGCCAGCAGACAGACGAACACTGAAGCTTTCTTT
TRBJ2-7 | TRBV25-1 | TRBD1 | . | CASSGSRTGGYEQYF | TGTGCCAGCAGTGGGTCCCGGACAGGGGGCTACGAGCAGTACTTC
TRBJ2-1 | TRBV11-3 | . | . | CASSPLPYNEQFF | TGTGCCAGCAGCCCCCTCCCCTACAATGAGCAGTTCTTC
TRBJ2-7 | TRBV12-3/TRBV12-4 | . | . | CASSFGLPYEQYF | TGTGCCAGCAGTTTCGGACTTCCCTACGAGCAGTACTTC
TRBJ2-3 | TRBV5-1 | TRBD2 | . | CASSISGASTDTQYF | TGCGCCAGCAGCATTAGCGGGGCTAGCACAGATACGCAGTATTTT
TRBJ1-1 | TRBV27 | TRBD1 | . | CASSLSFTGGGTEAFF | TGTGCCAGCAGTTTATCCTTCACAGGGGGAGGCACTGAAGCTTTCTTT
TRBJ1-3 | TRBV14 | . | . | CASSLLGGVNTIYF | TGTGCCAGCAGCCTCTTAGGCGGGGTGAACACCATATATTTT
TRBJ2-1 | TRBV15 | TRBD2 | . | CATSSGLAGGYNEQFF | TGTGCCACCAGCAGTGGACTAGCGGGGGGATACAATGAGCAGTTCTTC
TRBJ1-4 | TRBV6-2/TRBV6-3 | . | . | CASSRAEKLFF | TGTGCCAGCAGCCGGGCTGAAAAACTGTTTTTT
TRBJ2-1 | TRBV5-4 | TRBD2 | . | CASSPGTSGGFNEQFF | TGTGCCAGCAGCCCCGGGACTAGCGGCGGCTTCAATGAGCAGTTCTTC
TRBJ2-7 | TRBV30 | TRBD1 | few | CAWKTGVEQYF | TGTGCCTGGAAGACAGGGGTAGAGCAGTACTTC
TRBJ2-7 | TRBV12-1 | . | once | CASSPPRDRDYEQYF | TGTGCCAGCAGCCCTCCTCGGGACAGGGACTACGAGCAGTACTTC
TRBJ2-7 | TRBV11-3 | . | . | CASSLDSGYEQYF | TGTGCCAGCAGCTTAGATTCGGGTTACGAGCAGTACTTC
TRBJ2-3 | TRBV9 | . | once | CASSVVASLTDTQYF | TGTGCCAGCAGCGTAGTTGCCAGTCTCACAGATACGCAGTATTTT
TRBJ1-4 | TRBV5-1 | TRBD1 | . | CASSRDRGSAGEKLFF | TGCGCCAGCAGTCGGGACAGGGGGTCTGCGGGCGAAAAACTGTTTTTT
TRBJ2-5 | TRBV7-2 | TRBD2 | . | CASRIGKGLAAQETQYF | TGTGCCAGCAGAATAGGGAAGGGACTAGCGGCACAAGAGACCCAGTACTTC
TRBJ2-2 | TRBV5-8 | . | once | CASSLRIQFSGELFF | TGTGCCAGCAGCTTGCGTATTCAGTTTTCCGGGGAGCTGTTTTTT
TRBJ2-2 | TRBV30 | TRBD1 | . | CAWRRTGGPNTGELFF | TGTGCCTGGAGACGTACAGGGGGCCCGAACACCGGGGAGCTGTTTTTT
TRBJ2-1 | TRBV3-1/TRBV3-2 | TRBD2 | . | CASSDPGTSVYNEQFF | TGTGCCAGCAGCGACCCCGGGACTAGCGTTTACAATGAGCAGTTCTTC
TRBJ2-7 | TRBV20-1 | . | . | CSASSTGEREQYF | TGCAGTGCTAGTTCCACCGGGGAGCGGGAGCAGTACTTC
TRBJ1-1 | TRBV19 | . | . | CASSIGNIMNTEAFF | TGTGCCAGTAGTATAGGTAACATAATGAACACTGAAGCTTTCTTT
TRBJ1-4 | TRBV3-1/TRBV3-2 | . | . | CASSQGLSNEKLFF | TGTGCCAGCAGCCAGGGACTCTCTAATGAAAAACTGTTTTTT
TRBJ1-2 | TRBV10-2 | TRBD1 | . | CASRQGTGVYGYTF | TGCGCCAGCCGTCAAGGGACAGGAGTCTATGGCTACACCTTC
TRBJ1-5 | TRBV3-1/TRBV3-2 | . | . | CASSQARVQPQHF | TGTGCCAGCAGCCAAGCGCGGGTTCAGCCCCAGCATTTT
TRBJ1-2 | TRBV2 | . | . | CASSENGGRGYGYTF | TGTGCCAGCAGTGAAAACGGAGGGCGCGGCTATGGCTACACCTTC
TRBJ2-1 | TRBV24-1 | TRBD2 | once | CATSRNGGGKDEQFF | TGTGCCACCTCCCGGAACGGGGGAGGGAAGGATGAGCAGTTCTTC
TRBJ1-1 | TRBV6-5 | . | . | CASSYSPSLTEAFF | TGTGCCAGCAGTTATTCCCCCTCCTTAACTGAAGCTTTCTTT
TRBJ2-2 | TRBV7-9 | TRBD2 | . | CASSLGLAETGELFF | TGTGCCAGCAGCTTAGGGCTAGCGGAAACCGGGGAGCTGTTTTTT
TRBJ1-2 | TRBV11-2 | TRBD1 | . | CASSLVGTGYGYTF | TGTGCCAGCAGCTTAGTCGGGACAGGGTATGGCTACACCTTC
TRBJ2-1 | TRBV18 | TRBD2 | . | CASSPGLAGAGNEQFF | TGTGCCAGCTCACCGGGACTAGCGGGAGCAGGCAATGAGCAGTTCTTC
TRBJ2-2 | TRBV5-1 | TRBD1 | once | CASSLAGGDTGELFF | TGCGCCAGCAGCTTGGCAGGGGGCGACACCGGGGAGCTGTTTTTT
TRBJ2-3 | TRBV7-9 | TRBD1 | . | CASRTGGYKDTQYF | TGTGCCAGCAGGACAGGGGGCTATAAAGATACGCAGTATTTT
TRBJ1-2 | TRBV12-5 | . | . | CASGPPVGGPAF | TGTGCTAGTGGTCCACCTGTCGGGGGACCTGCCTTC
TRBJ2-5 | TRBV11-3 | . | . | CASSLGGTEQETQYF | TGTGCCAGCAGCTTAGGGGGCACGGAACAAGAGACCCAGTACTTC
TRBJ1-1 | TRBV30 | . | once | CAWRGGGRTEAFF | TGTGCCTGGAGAGGGGGGGGGAGGACTGAAGCTTTCTTT
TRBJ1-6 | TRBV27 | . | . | CASREGTGSSPLHF | TGTGCCAGCAGGGAGGGGACGGGAAGCTCACCCCTCCACTTT
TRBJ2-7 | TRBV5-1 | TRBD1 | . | CASSFRDRLNEQYF | TGCGCCAGCAGCTTCCGGGACAGGTTAAACGAGCAGTACTTC
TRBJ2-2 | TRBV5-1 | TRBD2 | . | CASSAPGTSGRRSGELFF | TGCGCCAGCAGCGCCCCAGGGACTAGCGGGAGAAGGTCCGGGGAGCTGTTTTTT
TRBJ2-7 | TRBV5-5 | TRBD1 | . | CASSLSQGLHEQYF | TGTGCCAGCAGCTTATCACAGGGGTTGCACGAGCAGTACTTC
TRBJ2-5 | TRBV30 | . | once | CASTRGGETQYF | TGTGCCTCCACGAGGGGGGGAGAGACCCAGTACTTC
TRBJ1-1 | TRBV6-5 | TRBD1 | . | CASSSDRGQAFF | TGTGCCAGCAGTTCTGACAGGGGGCAAGCTTTCTTT
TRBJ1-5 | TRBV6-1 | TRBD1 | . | CASSEGRQGAQPQHF | TGTGCCAGCAGTGAAGGGAGACAGGGGGCTCAGCCCCAGCATTTT